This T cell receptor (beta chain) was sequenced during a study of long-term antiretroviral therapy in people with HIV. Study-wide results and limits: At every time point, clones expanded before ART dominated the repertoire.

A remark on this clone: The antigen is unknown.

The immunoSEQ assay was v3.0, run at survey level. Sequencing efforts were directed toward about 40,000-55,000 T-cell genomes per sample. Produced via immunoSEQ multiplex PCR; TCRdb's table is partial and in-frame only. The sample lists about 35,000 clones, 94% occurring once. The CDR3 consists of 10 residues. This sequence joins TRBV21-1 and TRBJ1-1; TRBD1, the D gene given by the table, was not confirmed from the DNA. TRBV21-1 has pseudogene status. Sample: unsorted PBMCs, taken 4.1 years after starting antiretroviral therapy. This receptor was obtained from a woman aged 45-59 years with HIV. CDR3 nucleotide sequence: TGTGGGGCTACGAACACTGAAGCTTTCTTT. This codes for CGATNTEAFF.